This TCR beta chain was sequenced in a study of T cells in Graves' hyperthyroidism and ophthalmopathy. The sample holds many counts of this clonotype. Amplification targeted TCR beta CDR3 regions from RNA transcripts. The TCR CDR3 was amplified in a first-round RT-PCR using the HTBI primer set. From the multiplex PCR reads, TCRdb called clonotypes with MiXCR, one entry per CDR3 protein. Of 500,000 to 750,000 distinct CDR3 sequences listed, about 14% are singletons. The germline V gene encodes CDR1 SNHLY and CDR2 FYNNEI. J lost 0 bases, V lost 6 bases, and 13 bases had no gene match. CDR3 length: 18 amino acids.

This TCR was recovered from a woman under 30 with Graves' ophthalmopathy. The V gene is TRBV2, the J gene TRBJ1-3; TRBD1 agrees at 8 bases. The sequenced sample was blood. DNA for the CDR3: TGTGCCAGCAGCCGGTACCGGGACAGGTTGGCCTCTGGAAACACCATATATTTT. It encodes CASSRYRDRLASGNTIYF.